This T cell receptor (beta chain) was sequenced during a study of OX40 agonist ivuxolimab in advanced cancers. Study conclusions and caveats: Nonresponders, in some cases, also had low normalized T-cell clonal expansion. In general, CD8+ T cells held more expanded clones than CD4+ did, on average.

About this clone: Antigen: not known.

Repertoires were generated with immunoSEQ multiplex PCR, while TCRdb's copy carries only in-frame clones and drops some. The sample lists 99,000 or so clones, about 96% occurring once. Blood got drawn at baseline, again on cycle 4 day 1, and then on cycle 7 day 1. This CDR3 region has 14 residues. The V end was cut by 2 bases, the J end by 6 bases, with 15 bases between. Germline loops: CDR1 SGHNT, CDR2 YYREEE (reference sequence). This specimen was CD4+ or CD8+ T cells sorted from blood, taken in a trial of the OX40 agonist ivuxolimab. This clonotype was sampled from an adult with an advanced solid tumor such as melanoma, head and neck, liver or kidney cancer. The chain has TRBV5-4 and TRBJ2-7, with D perhaps TRBD1 (6 bases). Here the CDR3 reads CASSFPMGAGEQYF. DNA of the CDR3: TGTGCCAGCAGCTTCCCGATGGGGGCGGGCGAGCAGTACTTC.